This T cell receptor (beta chain) appears in the sequencing data of a study of T cell repertoires in cytomegalovirus infection. Study-level findings and limits: People with CMV and the relevant HLA were identified by cumulative public TCR beta family frequency.

MiXCR, run by TCRdb on the reads, gives a single entry per CDR3 protein. The sample carries roughly 500,000 distinct CDR3 sequences, about 10% recorded once. Turning to this clonotype: Its specificity is unknown.

V was cut by 4 bases and J by 9 bases, with 16 bases left in between. This CDR3 is 14 amino acids long. The chain employs TRBV12-3 or TRBV12-4 and TRBJ2-1; maybe TRBD1 (6 bases). Sequences were obtained from PBMCs. This clonotype originated in a human donor in good health (CMV status not recorded). Some clones in this sample may be carry-over from other donors' samples. The CDR3 DNA is TGTGCCAGCAGTTCAAGAGGCATAGGGGGTGAGCAGTTCTTC. It is translated as CASSSRGIGGEQFF.